This entry describes one TCR beta chain. Its antigen is unidentified. The protocol was immunoSEQ multiplex PCR, while the TCRdb copy is restricted to in-frame clones and leaves out a portion. The repertoire holds hundreds of thousands of clones, with around 86% as singletons. This entry comes from a study of shared clonotypes between healthy human individuals. General study findings and limits: The diversity represented, both genetic and in exposure history, was limited by few donors. Non-shared clonotypes had lower generation probabilities than clonotypes shared by all four sorted-subset donors.

V trimming: 6 bases; J trimming: 6 bases; junction bases outside the gene matches: 24. This CDR3 has 21 amino acids. The gene calls are TRBV23-1 and TRBJ2-3, with 13 bases lining up with TRBD2. TRBV23-1 is an ORF, with its function uncertain. Sample: memory CD8+ T cells sorted from blood. Sample subset: CD45RO+ cells pooled with CCR7-negative TemRA cells. This clonotype was obtained from a man aged 18 to 29 in good health. The CDR3 sequence: CASSPRALKPPLAGGRDTQYF. The CDR3 DNA sequence: TGCGCCAGCAGCCCCCGGGCACTCAAGCCTCCACTAGCGGGAGGGCGGGATACGCAGTATTTT.